The clone carrying this T cell receptor beta chain has a count of ten or more. As yet, its antigen is unknown. From the RT-PCR reads, TCRdb called clonotypes with MiXCR, one entry per CDR3 protein. The sample yields about 240,000 distinct CDR3 sequences, 12% seen once. The sample belongs to a study of response to subunit inactivated influenza vaccine. General study points: The authors put forward the suggestion that each seasonal influenza vaccination may bring in only a limited number of new T cells.

V shed 4 bases and J 3 bases; nucleotides not matched to a gene: 3. Germline CDR1 is SQVTM and CDR2 is ANQGSEA. The CDR3 is made up of 13 amino acids. The sample in question was non-naive T cells sorted from PBMCs, obtained roughly 2 weeks before vaccination. This sequence was found in a man aged 50 or older who received an inactivated influenza vaccine. The chain uses TRBV29-1 and TRBJ1-5; the match to TRBD1 covers 7 bases. Here the CDR3 DNA reads TGCAGCGTTGGACAGGGTAACAATCAGCCCCAGCATTTT. This sequence encodes CSVGQGNNQPQHF.